The 9 T cell receptor beta chains below all came from one sample that was sequenced in a study of blood T cell repertoires in COVID-19. Only in-frame clones appear in the TCRdb table, and some are missing; sequencing was by immunoSEQ multiplex PCR. The sample lists over 200,000 clones; around 88% were seen once. The sequencing sample was made of PBMCs or T cells enriched from blood (not recorded which). These TCRs come from a woman between 35 and 50 years old with acute COVID-19.

V gene TRBV11-2 combines with J gene TRBJ1-3; D gene ambiguous. V gave up 5 bases and J gave up 8 bases, with 10 bases separating them. Germline CDR1 reads SGHAT; CDR2 reads FQNNGV. This CDR3 is built from 12 residues. CDR3 DNA: TGTGCCAGCAGCCCGTCCACGGACACCATATATTTT. Protein sequence: CASSPSTDTIYF.

The chain recombines TRBV2 with TRBJ2-7, with 9 bases fitting TRBD2. The germline V gene encodes CDR1 SNHLY and CDR2 FYNNEI. The length of the CDR3 is 15 residues. With V trimmed by 6 bases and J by 2 bases, 8 bases remained unmatched. This CDR3 reads CASRASGGSAYEQYF. For the CDR3, the DNA is TGTGCCAGCAGGGCAAGCGGGGGGTCCGCCTACGAGCAGTACTTC.

This clone was counted between two and nine times. The chain links TRBV4-1 to TRBJ2-3; D gene uncertain. The CDR3 contains 13 residues. Trimming took 3 bases from V and 8 from J, leaving 12 bases between them. Germline CDR1 MGHRA, CDR2 YSYEKL. The DNA for the CDR3 is TGCGCCAGCAGCCAGGCCCTAGTTGTTACGCAGTATTTT. Protein product: CASSQALVVTQYF.

The chain is built from TRBV5-4 and TRBJ2-3; 7 bases fit TRBD2. The germline V gene encodes CDR1 SGHNT and CDR2 YYREEE (reference sequence). With 3 bases clipped from V and 0 bases from J, the junction kept 1 base outside the gene matches. CDR3 length equals 14 residues. CDR3 DNA: TGTGCCAGCAGCTCGCGGGGGAGCACAGATACGCAGTATTTT. This gives the protein CASSSRGSTDTQYF.

This sequence joins TRBV24-1 and TRBJ1-2, with a possible D match to TRBD1 (6 bases). The CDR3 loop spans 14 amino acids. The V end was cut by 3 bases, the J end by 7 bases, with 14 bases between. Germline V CDR1 and CDR2: KGHDR, SFDVKD. CDR3 loop: CATSDPPSGVGYTF. The CDR3 DNA sequence: TGTGCCACCAGTGATCCCCCTTCAGGGGTTGGCTACACCTTC.

V and J are TRBV2 and TRBJ1-2, with a weak D call TRBD1 (6 bases). Germline lookup yields CDR1 SNHLY and CDR2 FYNNEI. The CDR3 totals 13 residues. Trimming took off 4 bases at V and 4 bases at J, with 10 bases between the two ends. The CDR3 protein is CASSGDMSYGYTF. Written as DNA, the CDR3 is TGTGCCAGCAGTGGGGACATGAGCTATGGCTACACCTTC.

The rearrangement links TRBV18 to TRBJ2-3; D is uncertain. The V gene lost 6 bases and the J gene lost 1 base, with 11 bases spanning the gap. The CDR3 is 14 amino acids. The germline V gene encodes CDR1 KGHSH and CDR2 LQKENI. The CDR3 protein is CASSGLTGTDTQYF. The CDR3 nucleotides are TGTGCCAGCTCGGGCCTAACTGGCACAGATACGCAGTATTTT.

This clone came up once. V gene TRBV19 combines with J gene TRBJ1-5; the D is unclear. V was cut by 7 bases and J by 1 base, with 8 bases left in between. The CDR3 is made up of 13 amino acids. Per germline, CDR1 LNHDA and CDR2 SQIVND (reference sequence). The CDR3 nucleotides are TGTGCCAGTAACTTTTTAAGCAATCAGCCCCAGCATTTT. It yields the protein CASNFLSNQPQHF.

J is TRBJ2-1 and V is TRBV2; TRBD1 is a possible D gene (5 bases). The CDR3 contains 15 residues. From germline, CDR1 is SNHLY and CDR2 FYNNEI. V lost 5 bases to trimming and J lost 0 bases, with 11 bases between them. CDR3 sequence reads: CASSIPDSSYNEQFF. The CDR3 DNA follows: TGTGCCAGCAGTATCCCAGACAGCTCCTACAATGAGCAGTTCTTC.